These T cell receptor beta chains were read from a single sample in a study of T cell responses to AZD1222 COVID-19 vaccine. Sequenced by immunoSEQ multiplex PCR; TCRdb stores in-frame clones only, minus some. The table lists more than 150,000 clones, roughly 91% of them singletons, with more than 1.5% in the top ten. This specimen consisted of peripheral blood, obtained 28 days after the second AZD1222 dose. The receptor source for this set is an adult who received the AZD1222 COVID-19 vaccine. CDR3s include the opening cysteine and the closing phenylalanine or tryptophan. Fields, in order: D gene, J gene, V gene, clone size, CDR3 DNA, CDR3 protein. The D gene is left open where the match is weak. Size values are once, few and many counts, or a class for expanded clones, and some rows have none.

TRBD1 TRBJ2-7 TRBV6-5 NA TGTGCCTTATCGACAGGGGCCGAGCAGTACTTC CALSTGAEQYF
NA TRBJ2-6 TRBV7-3 NA TGTGCCAGCAGCTTGGGACGGAGCTCTGGGGCCAACGTCCTGACTTTC CASSLGRSSGANVLTF
TRBD1 TRBJ2-7 TRBV6-5 NA TGTGCCAGCAGTTACGCGACAGGGGCCTACGAGCAGTACTTC CASSYATGAYEQYF
TRBD1 TRBJ2-1 TRBV30 NA TGTGCCTGGGAAGCGACAGGGGTCAATGAGCAGTTCTTC CAWEATGVNEQFF
NA TRBJ1-1 TRBV12-5 NA TGTGCTAGTGGTCTCCCTCGTGGCCATGTTGGCGTGGCTTTCTTT CASGLPRGHVGVAFF
NA TRBJ1-1 TRBV7-8 NA TGTGCCAGCAGCTTAGTTATTGAGTCTAATGCTTTCTTT CASSLVIESNAFF
NA TRBJ2-2 TRBV19 NA TGTGCCAGTAGCCCCAGACTGTCCAGAGAGCTGTTTTTT CASSPRLSRELFF
NA TRBJ2-1 TRBV6-2/TRBV6-3 NA TGTGCCAGCAGTTACGGGACTGCTGTCGATGAGCAGTTCTTC CASSYGTAVDEQFF
NA TRBJ1-2 TRBV5-6 NA TGTGCCAGCAGCATCGATGTAGGAGGCTATGGCTACACCTTC CASSIDVGGYGYTF
NA TRBJ1-1 TRBV19 NA TGTGCCAGTAGTATATTCGGCGGGCAGGGAGGCACTGAAGCTTTCTTT CASSIFGGQGGTEAFF
TRBD1 TRBJ2-1 TRBV7-8 NA TGTGCCAGCAGCCATCTACAGGGGAATGAGCAGTTCTTC CASSHLQGNEQFF
TRBD1 TRBJ2-2 TRBV7-3 NA TGTGCCAGCAGCCCGGGACAGCTCACCGGGGAGCTGTTTTTT CASSPGQLTGELFF
NA TRBJ1-1 TRBV12-3/TRBV12-4 few TGTGCCGGGGGGGACACCCTGAACACTGAAGCTTTCTTT CAGGDTLNTEAFF
TRBD1 TRBJ2-3 TRBV5-5 NA TGTGCCAGCAGCTTAGGGGACAGAAGCACAGATACGCAGTATTTT CASSLGDRSTDTQYF
NA TRBJ2-6 TRBV6-5 NA TGTGCCAGCAGTTACACAGCCCTCTGGGCCAACGTCCTGACTTTC CASSYTALWANVLTF
TRBD2 TRBJ2-4 TRBV4-1 NA TGCGCCAGCAGCCCTTCGGGGGGACTAGCCAAAAACATTCAGTACTTC CASSPSGGLAKNIQYF